The T cell receptor (beta chain) under discussion was sequenced for a study of CD8 T cells in ankylosing spondylitis. This clonotype was seen at least ten times. TCRdb processed the 5' RACE reads anew with MiXCR; each CDR3 protein has one entry. The table includes about 240,000 distinct CDR3 sequences, around a tenth detected once. V was cut by 1 base and J by 5 bases, with 17 bases left in between. This CDR3 contains 15 residues. The germline CDR1 and CDR2 sequences are DFQATT and SNEGSKA (reference sequence). Sequenced: blood, either unsorted or a sorted T cell fraction (not recorded which). This receptor was identified in a male donor with ankylosing spondylitis or in good health (not recorded which). The rearrangement links TRBV20-1 to TRBJ1-1, with a possible D match to TRBD1 (6 bases). The DNA of the CDR3 is TGCAGTGCTAGAGTCCGGTGGGGGGCCCAGACTGAAGCTTTCTTT. Translating gives CSARVRWGAQTEAFF.